One sample yielded the 12 T cell receptor beta chains listed below, sequenced in a study of tumor-infiltrating lymphocytes in oesophageal squamous cell carcinoma. TCRdb processed the PCR reads anew with MiXCR; each CDR3 protein has one entry. The table lists around 9,300 distinct CDR3 sequences, 66% of them singletons. The sample was esophageal tumor tissue. Every receptor here comes from a female donor with esophageal squamous cell carcinoma.

The chain couples TRBV7-3 to TRBJ2-1, with D possibly TRBD2 on 5 matching bases. Germline CDR1 SGHTA, CDR2 FQGTGA. V dropped 1 base and J dropped 9 bases, with 10 bases sitting between them. The CDR3 covers 13 residues. The DNA of the CDR3 is TGTGCCAGCAGCTTAATAGGCACTAGTGAGCAGTTCTTC. Its protein is CASSLIGTSEQFF.

Comment on this clonotype: The junction shows a germline mismatch at one end, possibly a read error. V gene TRBV7-9 combines with J gene TRBJ2-1, with TRBD2 as a possible D gene (5 bases). This CDR3 has 10 residues. The germline gives CDR1 SEHNR, CDR2 FQNEAQ (reference sequence). The CDR3 coding sequence is TGTGCCAGTGAGGGTTCACCCCTCCACTTC. Amino acid sequence: CASEGSPLHF.

V usage is TRBV14 and J usage is TRBJ1-2; TRBD1 is a possible D gene (6 bases). The V end was cut by 2 bases, the J end by 7 bases, with 11 bases between. This CDR3 is built from 13 residues. CDR1 SGHDN and CDR2 FVKESK come from the germline V gene. The CDR3 spells CASSQPGGSGYTF. The CDR3 DNA is TGTGCCAGCAGCCAACCGGGGGGCTCTGGCTACACCTTC.

In its sample, this clonotype was seen once. The chain uses TRBV6-6 and TRBJ2-3; 8 nucleotides align to TRBD1. Judging by the DNA end, TRBJ2-7 fits better; the J call may be wrong. Germline lookup yields CDR1 MNHNY and CDR2 SVGAGI (reference sequence). The CDR3 length is 17 residues. The CDR3 is CASRGDPRDRLSYEQYF. CDR3 bases: TGTGCCAGTCGGGGCGACCCCCGGGACAGGCTCTCCTACGAGCAGTACTTC.

The V gene is TRBV28, the J gene TRBJ2-5; D is perhaps TRBD1 or TRBD2 (5 bases each). The J call may not be correct, given that the DNA end is closer to TRBJ2-7. There are 12 residues in the CDR3. Germline assignment: CDR1 MDHEN and CDR2 SYDVKM. The CDR3 DNA reads as TGTGCCAGCAGTGGGGGATTCTACGAGCAGTACTTC. Its translation: CASSGGFYEQYF.

The chain is built from TRBV6-4 and TRBJ2-7; 8 bases align to TRBD2. The end of the DNA is better explained by TRBJ2-1, so the J call may be wrong. The CDR3 runs 14 residues. CDR1 is MRHNA and CDR2 is SNTAGT in the germline V gene. The CDR3 DNA is TGTGCCAGCAGTGAAGCGGGAGATAGCAATGAGCAGTTCTTC. Its protein product is CASSEAGDSNEQFF.

The chain links TRBV19 to TRBJ2-3; 7 nucleotides line up with TRBD1. V lost 4 bases to trimming and J lost 1 base; unmatched junction nucleotides: 8. The V gene's germline CDR1 is LNHDA and CDR2 SQIVND (reference sequence). CDR3 length: 16 amino acids. The CDR3 bases are TGTGCCAGTAGTAAAAGGGGACAGTCAGGCACAGATACGCAGTATTTT. This gives the protein CASSKRGQSGTDTQYF.

Ten or more counts support this clonotype. This chain joins TRBV7-2 and TRBJ2-5, with TRBD2 identical over 7 bases. From germline, CDR1 is SGHTA and CDR2 FQGNSA. The CDR3 length is 13 residues. Losses at the gene ends were 7 bases for V and 4 bases for J; bases not matched to a gene: 6. The CDR3 DNA reads TGTGCCAGCACTTTTACGGGGGGAGAGACCCAGTACTTC. Protein: CASTFTGGETQYF. The entire variable domain, with the rest obtained from reference TRBV7-2 and TRBJ2-5, is as follows: GAGVSQSPSNKVTEKGKDVELRCDPISGHTALYWYRQSLGQGLEFLIYFQGNSAPDKSGLPSDRFSAERTGGSVSTLTIQRTQQEDSAVYLCASTFTGGETQYFGPGTRLLVL.

This clonotype was found a few times. This chain uses TRBV7-2 with TRBJ2-5; 7 nucleotides agree with TRBD2. Germline V CDR1 and CDR2: SGHTA, FQGNSA. The CDR3 length is 13 residues. Trimming took 2 bases from V and 8 from J; bases not matched to a gene: 5. This CDR3 reads CASSLLPGGTQYF. CDR3 bases: TGTGCCAGCAGCTTATTGCCGGGAGGAACCCAGTACTTC. The whole variable domain, remainder taken from reference TRBV7-2 and TRBJ2-5, is GAGVSQSPSNKVTEKGKDVELRCDPISGHTALYWYRQSLGQGLEFLIYFQGNSAPDKSGLPSDRFSAERTGGSVSTLTIQRTQQEDSAVYLCASSLLPGGTQYFGPGTRLLVL.

This clonotype was detected many times. This sequence joins TRBV2 and TRBJ2-3; D may be TRBD2 (6 bases). The CDR3 is 15 amino acids. CDR1 and CDR2 (germline): SNHLY, FYNNEI. V was cut by 6 bases and J by 2 bases, with 15 bases left in between. CDR3 DNA: TGTGCCAGCAGCGGGGACTTCCCCTACACAGATACGCAGTATTTT. It specifies CASSGDFPYTDTQYF.

The rearrangement uses TRBV5-1 and TRBJ2-1; possible D gene TRBD1, 5 bases. The CDR3 totals 16 residues. V dropped 0 bases and J dropped 0 bases, with 10 bases sitting between them. From germline, CDR1 is SGHRS and CDR2 YFSETQ. The CDR3 bases are TGCGCCAGCAGCTTGGAAGGGGAACTCTCCTACAATGAGCAGTTCTTC. As protein: CASSLEGELSYNEQFF.

The chain recombines TRBV7-2 with TRBJ2-1; possibly TRBD2 for D (6 bases). The end of the DNA fits TRBJ2-7 better, so the J call may be wrong. The CDR3 spans 16 residues. The germline gives CDR1 SGHTA, CDR2 FQGNSA. In DNA, the CDR3 is TGTGCCAGCAGTTCTAGCGCTCGATTTCTCTCCTACGAGCAGTACTTC. Protein product: CASSSSARFLSYEQYF.